The subject of this entry is one TCR beta chain. As yet, its antigen is unknown. The repertoire was sequenced with immunoSEQ multiplex PCR; TCRdb's copy has only in-frame clones and lacks some. In the table there are some 420,000 clones, approximately 87% of which are singletons. The treatment denotes: some 20 received Ad26.COV2.S at low or high dose, single or two shots; 5 received placebo; per-sample allocation not given. Samples analyzed were those drawn on day 63 after the first vaccine or placebo injection. Germline values: CDR1 GTSNPN, CDR2 SVGIG (reference sequence). V shed 0 bases, J shed 8 bases, and the junction held 5 bases outside the gene matches. This CDR3 region has 14 residues. This sample is drawn from a study of Ad26.COV2.S vaccination and SARS-CoV-2 variants. Study conclusions and caveats: The analyses of TCR breadth and depth may have understated the size of total T cell responses.

The sample here was peripheral blood, taken in a trial of Ad26.COV2.S vaccine versus placebo. This receptor was identified in a person aged 18-65 years who received the Ad26.COV2.S COVID-19 vaccine or a placebo. The genes are TRBV30 and TRBJ2-3; 10 nucleotides align to TRBD2. CDR3 in DNA: TGTGCCTGGAGTGTTGCTAGCGGGGGTGTTACGCAGTATTTT. Amino acids: CAWSVASGGVTQYF.